What follows is one T cell receptor (beta chain) and its context. V shed 6 bases, J shed 2 bases, and the junction held 5 bases outside the gene matches. Germline-derived CDR1 and CDR2 are MDHEN and SYDVKM. The CDR3 totals 14 residues. The table came from immunoSEQ multiplex PCR; TCRdb's copy has only in-frame clones and leaves some out. The sample lists roughly 190,000 clones; 65% to 85% were seen once. This entry is derived from a study of blood T cell repertoires in COVID-19. Sequencing was performed on PBMCs or T cells enriched from blood (not recorded which). The sequence was collected from a woman aged 30 to 39 who had recovered from COVID-19. The chain has TRBV28 and TRBJ1-1, with TRBD1 identical over 8 bases. The CDR3 loop is CASSLDRENTEAFF. CDR3 nucleotide sequence: TGTGCCAGCAGCCTGGACAGGGAAAACACTGAAGCTTTCTTT.